Following are 14 T cell receptor beta chains from one sample sequenced in a study of blood T cell repertoires in COVID-19. Assay: immunoSEQ multiplex PCR; the TCRdb copy retains only in-frame clones and omits some. Of 250,000 or so clones in the sample, roughly 87% are singletons; the top ten hold 2.5% to 3%. Sequenced input: PBMCs or T cells enriched from blood (not recorded which). These receptors were taken from a woman younger than 45 with acute COVID-19.

This chain joins TRBV27 and TRBJ2-1; possibly TRBD1 for D (6 bases). Trimming pared 0 bases from V and 12 bases from J, leaving 9 bases between. Germline V gene lookup returns CDR1 MNHEY and CDR2 SMNVEV (reference sequence). This CDR3 has 12 amino acids. The CDR3 is CASSLSGGVQFF. CDR3 sequence (DNA): TGTGCCAGCAGTTTATCAGGGGGAGTGCAGTTCTTC.

This chain joins TRBV27 and TRBJ1-2, with D unresolved. The CDR3 is made up of 14 amino acids. The ends were cut back, 6 bases at V and 4 bases at J, with 15 bases in the middle. Per germline, CDR1 MNHEY and CDR2 SMNVEV (reference sequence). The chain's CDR3 is CASSSVRSGYGYTF. DNA of the CDR3: TGTGCCAGCAGCTCCGTCAGGAGCGGCTATGGCTACACCTTC.

This chain joins TRBV5-4 and TRBJ2-5; no clear D gene. V dropped 0 bases and J dropped 5 bases, with 8 bases sitting between them. Germline lookup yields CDR1 SGHNT and CDR2 YYREEE (reference sequence). The CDR3 has 13 residues. CDR3 protein: CASSLGLTETQYF. Here the CDR3 DNA reads TGTGCCAGCAGCTTGGGACTCACGGAGACCCAGTACTTC.

The V gene is TRBV15, the J gene TRBJ2-2, with D unresolved. CDR1 and CDR2 from the germline V gene are LNHNV and YYDKDF (reference sequence). The CDR3 has 14 residues. The ends were cut back, 7 bases at V and 0 bases at J, with 9 bases in the middle. CDR3 residues: CATKARPNTGELFF. As DNA, the CDR3 is TGTGCCACCAAGGCTAGACCGAACACCGGGGAGCTGTTTTTT.

J is TRBJ1-5 and V is TRBV2; 7 positions match TRBD1. The trim removed 6 bases at V and 2 bases at J, leaving 7 bases unmatched. The CDR3 totals 15 residues. Germline lookup yields CDR1 SNHLY and CDR2 FYNNEI. The CDR3 DNA is TGTGCCAGCAGGAGGGACAGAAGGGGCAATCAGCCCCAGCATTTT. Encoded protein: CASRRDRRGNQPQHF.

V gene TRBV19 combines with J gene TRBJ1-2, with 7 bases fitting TRBD1. Unmatched junction bases numbered 7, after V lost 3 bases and J lost 3 bases. The CDR3 is made up of 15 amino acids. CDR1 LNHDA and CDR2 SQIVND come from the germline V gene (reference sequence). The CDR3 nucleotides are TGTGCCAGTAGTATCGGGGACAGCCGCGACTATGGCTACACCTTC. Translation: CASSIGDSRDYGYTF.

The CDR3 nucleotides read TGCGCCAGCAGCTTAAGGCAGGGAAGCTCCTACGAGCAGTACTTC. Translated, it gives CASSLRQGSSYEQYF. V gene TRBV5-1 combines with J gene TRBJ2-7; D perhaps matches TRBD1 (5 bases). Trimming shortened V by 2 bases and J by 0 bases, and 12 bases separated the two germline ends. Germline V gene lookup returns CDR1 SGHRS and CDR2 YFSETQ. The CDR3 spans 15 residues. Full variable domain (remainder filled in from reference TRBV5-1 and TRBJ2-7): KAGVTQTPRYLIKTRGQQVTLSCSPISGHRSVSWYQQTPGQGLQFLFEYFSETQRNKGNFPGRFSGRQFSNSRSEMNVSTLELGDSALYLCASSLRQGSSYEQYFGPGTRLTVT.

The rearrangement uses TRBV3-1 (or the pseudogene TRBV3-2) and TRBJ1-2; D remains ambiguous. The CDR3 runs to 13 residues. CDR1 and CDR2 from the germline V gene are LGHDT and YNNKEL (reference sequence). The germline V and J ends were trimmed by 0 bases and 7 bases, with 9 bases remaining between them. The CDR3 loop reads CASSQDLGGGYTF. CDR3 nucleotide sequence: TGTGCCAGCAGCCAAGATCTGGGAGGTGGCTACACCTTC.

V usage is TRBV6-5 and J usage is TRBJ1-5, with TRBD1 matching 10 bases. CDR1 and CDR2 (germline): MNHEY, SVGAGI. V shed 6 bases and J 4 bases; nucleotides not matched to a gene: 3. The CDR3 spans 14 residues. The CDR3 here is CASRGQGDNQPQHF. CDR3 DNA: TGTGCCAGCAGAGGACAGGGGGATAATCAGCCCCAGCATTTT.

This sequence joins TRBV12-3 or TRBV12-4 and TRBJ2-3; 7 nucleotides agree with TRBD1. The CDR3 is 11 residues long. V shed 4 bases and J 11 bases; nucleotides not matched to a gene: 3. The CDR3 DNA follows: TGTGCCAGCAGTTACCGGGACAGGCAGTATTTT. Its translation: CASSYRDRQYF.

The chain is built from TRBV6-4 and TRBJ1-3, with D tentatively TRBD1 (6 bases). Trimming shortened V by 8 bases and J by 2 bases, and 16 bases separated the two germline ends. The germline gives CDR1 MRHNA, CDR2 SNTAGT. The CDR3 sequence is 15 residues long. The CDR3 DNA sequence: TGTGCCAGCTCTCCGGACAGTTCGGCTGGAAACACCATATATTTT. As protein: CASSPDSSAGNTIYF.

The chain joins TRBV4-3 to TRBJ2-2; 8 bases map to TRBD2. CDR1 is LGHNA and CDR2 is YSLEER in the germline V gene. There are 18 residues in the CDR3. V lost 0 bases, J lost 1 base, and 7 bases stayed unmatched. CDR3 in amino acids: CASSQDSWLAGNTGELFF. As DNA, the CDR3 is TGCGCCAGCAGCCAAGATTCCTGGCTAGCGGGGAACACCGGGGAGCTGTTTTTT.

The V gene is TRBV15, the J gene TRBJ2-4; TRBD2 matches 7 bases. The germline gives CDR1 LNHNV, CDR2 YYDKDF (reference sequence). This CDR3 is 15 amino acids long. V lost 0 bases, J lost 4 bases, and 3 bases stayed unmatched. CDR3 sequence reads: CATSRDGAGKNIQYF. CDR3 DNA sequence: TGTGCCACCAGCAGAGACGGAGCGGGGAAAAACATTCAGTACTTC.

The chain carries TRBV9 and TRBJ1-1, with 7 bases aligning to TRBD1. The germline V gene encodes CDR1 SGDLS and CDR2 YYNGEE. The CDR3 is 15 residues long. J gave up 5 bases and V 3 bases, and 10 bases lay outside the gene matches. Here the CDR3 reads CASSGTPQGRTEAFF. In DNA form, the CDR3 reads TGTGCCAGCAGCGGGACTCCACAGGGGAGGACTGAAGCTTTCTTT.